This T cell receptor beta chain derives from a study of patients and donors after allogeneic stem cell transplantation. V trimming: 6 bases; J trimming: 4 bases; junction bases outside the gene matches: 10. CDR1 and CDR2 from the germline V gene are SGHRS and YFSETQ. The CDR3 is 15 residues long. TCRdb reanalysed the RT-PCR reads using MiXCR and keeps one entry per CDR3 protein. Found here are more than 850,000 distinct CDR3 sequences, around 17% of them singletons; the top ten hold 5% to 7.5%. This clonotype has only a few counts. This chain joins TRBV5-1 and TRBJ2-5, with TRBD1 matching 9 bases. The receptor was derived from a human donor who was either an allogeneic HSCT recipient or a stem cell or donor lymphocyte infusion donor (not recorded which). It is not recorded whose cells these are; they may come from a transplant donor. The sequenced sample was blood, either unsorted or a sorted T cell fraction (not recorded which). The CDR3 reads CASILGQGSRETQYF. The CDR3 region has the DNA TGCGCCAGCATCCTGGGACAGGGTTCTAGAGAGACCCAGTACTTC.